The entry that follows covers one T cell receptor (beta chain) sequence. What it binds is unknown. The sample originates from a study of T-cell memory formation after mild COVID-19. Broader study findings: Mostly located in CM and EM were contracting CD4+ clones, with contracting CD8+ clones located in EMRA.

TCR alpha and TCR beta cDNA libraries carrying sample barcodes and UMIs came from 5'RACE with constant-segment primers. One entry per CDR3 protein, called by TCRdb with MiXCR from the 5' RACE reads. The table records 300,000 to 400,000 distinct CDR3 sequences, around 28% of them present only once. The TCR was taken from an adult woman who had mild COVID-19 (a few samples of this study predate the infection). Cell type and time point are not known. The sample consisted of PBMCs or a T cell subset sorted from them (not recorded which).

The CDR3 DNA sequence: TGTGCCAGCAGCCCTAGCGGGAGGCGGACCGGGGAGCTGTTTTTT. Amino acid sequence: CASSPSGRRTGELFF. The chain combines TRBV6-2 or TRBV6-3 with TRBJ2-2; 11 bases map to TRBD2. V lost 6 bases and J lost 5; bases outside the gene matches: 5. Germline V lookup: CDR1 MNHEY, CDR2 SVGEGT. The CDR3 is made up of 15 amino acids.